What follows describes a single T cell receptor (beta chain). Its antigen remains unidentified. This sample includes further DNA sequences coding for the same CDR3. The protocol was immunoSEQ multiplex PCR, while the TCRdb copy is restricted to in-frame clones and leaves out a portion. The data contain 70,000 or so clones, under 85% of them singletons. The data stem from a study of vaccination effects on CD4 cells after COVID-19. Study in general: A couple of convalescent patients were sampled 16 days and one week before vaccination.

Using viral peptide pools, the ViraFEST assay grew out antigen-specific CD4+ T cells prior to sequencing. It was after approximately 11 days of culture that CD4+ T cells were isolated. A PCR test confirmed that the person had SARS-CoV-2 infection between March and December 2020. Every well housed two million PBMC, which grew in culture alongside about 11 IU/ml IL-2 and roughly 9.9 ug/ml peptides. Researchers assigned an HIV-1 Nef peptide pool to the negative control culture. Study-level findings and limits: Convalescents' spike-reactive clones after vaccination were mainly made up of new clones that the vaccine induced.

Germline V gene sequence: CDR1 SGHRS, CDR2 YFSETQ. The CDR3 runs 13 residues. V gave up 4 bases and J gave up 1 base, with 7 bases separating them. The origin of this receptor is a human donor who had a prior SARS-CoV-2 infection. The sequences come from CD4+ T cells from PBMCs cultured with HIV peptides, collected before COVID-19 vaccination. Noted subset: HIV-1 Nef peptide pool negative control/reference culture. The chain joins TRBV5-1 to TRBJ2-3, with D unclear. CDR3 sequence (DNA): TGCGCCAGCAGCCCCCAGGGCACAGATACGCAGTATTTT. Translating gives CASSPQGTDTQYF.